Below, 7 T cell receptor beta chains from the same sample are listed, as sequenced in a study of CD8+CD57+ T cells in acquired aplastic anemia. TCR beta VDJ and CDR3 were profiled, and genomic DNA was the template. TCRdb re-called the reads through MiXCR, storing one row per CDR3 protein. The table includes fewer than 200,000 distinct CDR3 sequences, 45% to 55% detected once. All sequencing subjects had displayed CD8+CD57+ cell expansion on flow cytometry. The sample taken for sequencing was sorted CD4+, CD8+, or CD8+CD57+ T cells (not recorded which) from PBMCs. All receptors come from a human donor with aplastic anemia.

This clonotype was detected once. The CDR3 DNA reads as TGTGCCAGCAGCTCCTACAGCGATCAGCCCCAGCATTTT. Amino acids: CASSSYSDQPQHF. This chain links TRBV7-9 with TRBJ1-5, with no clear D. Germline V gene data show CDR1 as SEHNR and CDR2 as FQNEAQ (reference sequence). The length of the CDR3 is 13 residues. The germline V and J ends were trimmed by 4 bases and 5 bases, with 9 bases remaining between them.

The sample holds many counts of this clonotype. The chain has TRBV6-1 and TRBJ2-7; 13 positions agree with TRBD2. The CDR3 is 16 amino acids. Germline V gene lookup returns CDR1 MNHNS and CDR2 SASEGT. J lost 2 bases, V lost 5 bases, and 6 bases had no gene match. The CDR3 sequence is CASSPGGTSGAYEQYF. As DNA, the CDR3 is TGTGCCAGCAGTCCAGGGGGGACTAGCGGGGCCTACGAGCAGTACTTC.

The chain carries TRBV9 and TRBJ2-5; 7 bases line up with TRBD1. CDR1 and CDR2 (germline): SGDLS, YYNGEE. With 0 bases clipped from V and 4 bases from J, the junction kept 15 bases outside the gene matches. The CDR3 contains 18 residues. CDR3 bases: TGTGCCAGCAGCGTAGCTTTCCGGCCCGATTCAGGGGGAGAGACCCAGTACTTC. It translates to CASSVAFRPDSGGETQYF.

Details on this clonotype: Compared with germline, one end of the junction differs, possibly owing to a read error. The rearrangement links TRBV29-1 to TRBJ2-3, with 9 bases identical to TRBD1. The CDR3 consists of 13 residues. Germline CDR1 and CDR2: SQVTM and ANQGSEA. The DNA of the CDR3 is TGCGGCGTTCAAACAGGGGGCGCAGATACGCAGTGTTTT. Translation: CGVQTGGADTQCF.

CDR3 region: CASSAGGGPETQYF. The DNA for the CDR3 is TGTGCCAGCAGTGCAGGGGGGGGCCCCGAGACCCAGTACTTC. The chain couples TRBV25-1 to TRBJ2-5, with D perhaps assigned TRBD1 or TRBD2 (7 bases each). Germline V gives CDR1 MGHDK, CDR2 SYGVNS. The germline V and J ends were trimmed by 4 bases and 5 bases, with 14 bases remaining between them. The CDR3 totals 14 residues.

In its sample, this clonotype was seen many times. The chain couples TRBV5-4 to TRBJ1-2; D ambiguous. Trimming took 0 bases from V and 6 from J, leaving 15 bases between them. CDR3 length equals 15 residues. Per the germline V gene, CDR1 is SGHNT and CDR2 is YYREEE (reference sequence). The CDR3: CASSLGVGREHGYTF. The DNA for the CDR3 is TGTGCCAGCAGCTTGGGGGTTGGTAGGGAGCATGGCTACACCTTC. The whole variable domain, filled in from reference TRBV5-4 and TRBJ1-2, reads ETGVTQSPTHLIKTRGQQVTLRCSSQSGHNTVSWYQQALGQGPQFIFQYYREEENGRGNFPPRFSGLQFPNYSSELNVNALELDDSALYLCASSLGVGREHGYTFGSGTRLTVV.

V and J are TRBV7-2 and TRBJ1-6, with no clear D. The germline V and J ends were trimmed by 2 bases and 7 bases, with 6 bases remaining between them. The CDR3 totals 13 residues. Germline-derived CDR1 and CDR2 are SGHTA and FQGNSA. CDR3 residues: CASSLWVNSPLHF. The CDR3 DNA sequence: TGTGCCAGCAGCTTATGGGTGAATTCACCCCTCCACTTT.